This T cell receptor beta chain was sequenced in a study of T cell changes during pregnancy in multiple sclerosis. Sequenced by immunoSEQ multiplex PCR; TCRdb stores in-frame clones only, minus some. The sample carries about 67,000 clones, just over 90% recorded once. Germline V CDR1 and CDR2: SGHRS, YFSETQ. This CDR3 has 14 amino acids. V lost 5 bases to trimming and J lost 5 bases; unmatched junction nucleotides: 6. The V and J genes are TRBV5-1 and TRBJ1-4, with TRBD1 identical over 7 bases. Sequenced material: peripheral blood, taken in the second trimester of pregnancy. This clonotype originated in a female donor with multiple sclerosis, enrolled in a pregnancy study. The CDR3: CASSRDSLNEKLFF. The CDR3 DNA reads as TGCGCCAGCAGTCGGGACAGCCTAAATGAAAAACTGTTTTTT.